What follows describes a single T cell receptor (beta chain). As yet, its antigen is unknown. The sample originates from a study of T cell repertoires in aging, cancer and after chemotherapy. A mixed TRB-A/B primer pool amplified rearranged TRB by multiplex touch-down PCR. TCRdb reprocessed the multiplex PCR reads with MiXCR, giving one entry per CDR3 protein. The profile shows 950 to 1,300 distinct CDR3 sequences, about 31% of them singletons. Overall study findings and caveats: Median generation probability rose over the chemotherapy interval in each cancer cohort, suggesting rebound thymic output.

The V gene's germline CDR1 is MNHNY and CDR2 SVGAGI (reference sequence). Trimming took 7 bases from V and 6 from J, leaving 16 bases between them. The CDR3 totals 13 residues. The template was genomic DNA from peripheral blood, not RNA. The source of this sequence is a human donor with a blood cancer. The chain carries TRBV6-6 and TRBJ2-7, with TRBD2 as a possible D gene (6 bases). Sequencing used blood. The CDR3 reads CASTRDLSGEQYF. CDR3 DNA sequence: TGTGCCAGCACACGGGACTTGTCAGGCGAGCAGTACTTC.